The 29 T cell receptor beta chains reported below all come from one sample, sequenced in a study of cytomegalovirus exposure and HLA in healthy donors. The PCR was carried out with 60 Vbeta primers and 13 Jbeta primers. Repertoires were generated with immunoSEQ multiplex PCR, while TCRdb's copy carries only in-frame clones and drops some. This table holds approximately 200,000 clones, around 80% found once. Sequencing was done on a sample of PBMCs. These receptors originate from a woman aged 18-29 years in good health and CMV-seropositive.

The gene calls are TRBV5-1 and TRBJ1-1; D is ambiguous. V gave up 0 bases and J gave up 6 bases, with 12 bases separating them. Germline-derived CDR1 and CDR2 are SGHRS and YFSETQ. The CDR3 is 14 residues long. In DNA form, the CDR3 reads TGCGCCAGCAGCTTGGATCTGGGGAGCGCTGAAGCTTTCTTT. Amino acids: CASSLDLGSAEAFF.

The rearrangement uses TRBV11-3 and TRBJ1-6; no reliable D call. V was clipped by 1 base and J by 6 bases, with 10 bases between them. The CDR3 runs to 15 residues. The germline gives CDR1 SGHNT, CDR2 YENEEA. The CDR3 spells CASSLVVGSNSPLHF. Written as DNA, the CDR3 is TGTGCCAGCAGCTTAGTGGTCGGGAGTAATTCACCCCTCCACTTT. Variable domain in full (rest from reference TRBV11-3 and TRBJ1-6): EAGVVQSPRYKIIEKKQPVAFWCNPISGHNTLYWYLQNLGQGPELLIRYENEEAVDDSQLPKDRFSAERLKGVDSTLKIQPAELGDSAVYLCASSLVVGSNSPLHFGNGTRLTVT.

This rearrangement joins TRBV19 to TRBJ2-5; TRBD1 is a possible D gene (7 bases). V lost 4 bases and J lost 7, with 13 bases in between. The CDR3 consists of 13 residues. In germline, CDR1 is LNHDA, CDR2 SQIVND (reference sequence). The CDR3 is CASSRQGSGTQYF. In nucleotides, the CDR3 is TGTGCCAGTAGTAGACAGGGTAGCGGGACCCAGTACTTC.

The chain links TRBV19 to TRBJ1-4; possibly TRBD1 for D (6 bases). Per the germline V gene, CDR1 is LNHDA and CDR2 is SQIVND (reference sequence). V lost 7 bases, J lost 10 bases, and 16 bases lay in between. This CDR3 comprises 13 residues. The CDR3 here is CASNPDRRTKLFF. CDR3 nucleotide sequence: TGTGCCAGTAATCCGGACAGAAGGACAAAACTGTTTTTT.

The chain employs TRBV29-1 and TRBJ1-2; D perhaps matches TRBD1 (5 bases). The ends were cut back, 2 bases at V and 6 bases at J, with 7 bases in the middle. This CDR3 comprises 11 residues. Germline CDR1 is SQVTM and CDR2 is ANQGSEA. The CDR3 DNA sequence: TGCAGCGTTGAACTCAGGGATGGCTACACCTTC. This encodes CSVELRDGYTF.

This chain links TRBV4-1 with TRBJ2-3; 9 bases match TRBD2. The germline V gene encodes CDR1 MGHRA and CDR2 YSYEKL. The CDR3 spans 17 residues. The V gene end was trimmed by 2 bases and the J gene end by 0 bases; junction bases not matched to a gene: 6. In nucleotides, the CDR3 is TGCGCCAGCAGCCAAAAGGGACTAGCTCTTAGCACAGATACGCAGTATTTT. This encodes CASSQKGLALSTDTQYF.

The chain combines TRBV28 with TRBJ2-2, with no clear D. The length of the CDR3 is 14 residues. The germline V and J ends were trimmed by 6 bases and 8 bases, with 16 bases remaining between them. Looked up from germline, CDR1 is MDHEN and CDR2 is SYDVKM. CDR3 sequence (DNA): TGTGCCAGCAGCGCTTACGGTGGTGAAGGGGAGCTGTTTTTT. Translating gives CASSAYGGEGELFF.

This clone has only one observation. This chain links TRBV29-1 with TRBJ1-2; 7 bases are a match to TRBD1. Germline V gene sequence: CDR1 SQVTM, CDR2 ANQGSEA. V lost 1 base to trimming and J lost 4 bases; unmatched junction nucleotides: 6. This CDR3 comprises 14 residues. The CDR3 DNA reads as TGCAGCGTTGAAGGCGGGACAGCCAGCTATGGCTACACCTTC. Its protein product is CSVEGGTASYGYTF.

The chain links TRBV13 to TRBJ2-5; D is ambiguous. The CDR3 consists of 13 residues. The ends were cut back, 3 bases at V and 7 bases at J, with 12 bases in the middle. CDR1 is PRHDT and CDR2 is FYEKMQ in the germline V gene (reference sequence). The CDR3 DNA follows: TGTGCCAGCAGCTTCGGTCCCGGCGGGACCCAGTACTTC. This encodes CASSFGPGGTQYF.

The gene calls are TRBV30 and TRBJ2-1; D is unclear. Germline CDR1 GTSNPN, CDR2 SVGIG (reference sequence). The CDR3 sequence is 12 residues long. Deletions cut 0 bases from V and 7 bases from J, with 7 bases between. This CDR3 is CAWSVARNEQFF. The CDR3 DNA reads TGTGCCTGGAGTGTAGCTAGGAATGAGCAGTTCTTC.

This rearrangement joins TRBV19 to TRBJ2-5, with TRBD2 matching 7 bases. The CDR3 consists of 14 residues. Trimming removed 3 bases from V and 5 bases from J; junction bases left unmatched: 6. The germline gives CDR1 LNHDA, CDR2 SQIVND (reference sequence). The CDR3 DNA sequence: TGTGCCAGTAGTATCATGGGGGGGAGGGAGACCCAGTACTTC. Translation: CASSIMGGRETQYF.

This chain uses TRBV23-1 with TRBJ1-5; D is possibly TRBD1 (5 bases). Being an ORF, TRBV23-1 has a function that is uncertain. V was pared by 3 bases and J by 0 bases, with 12 bases between. The CDR3 is 16 residues long. The CDR3 loop is CASSQPGLHSNQPQHF. CDR3 nucleotide sequence: TGCGCCAGCAGTCAGCCAGGGTTACATAGCAATCAGCCCCAGCATTTT.

This clone occurred a few times. The junction differs from germline at one of its ends, possibly a read error. This sequence joins TRBV6-1 and TRBJ1-5, with D unclear. In germline, CDR1 is MNHNS, CDR2 SASEGT. The CDR3 totals 15 residues. CDR3 loop: CASSEAGRVQQPQHF. The CDR3 region has the DNA TGTGCCAGCAGCGAAGCCGGGAGGGTTCAACAGCCCCAGCATTTT.

This clone has a handful of counts. The CDR3 region has the DNA TGTGCCAGCAGCCAATCTACAGCAGGGGTTTATTCACCCCTCCACTTT. Protein: CASSQSTAGVYSPLHF. V is TRBV16 and J is TRBJ1-6, with D perhaps TRBD1 (6 bases). CDR1 is KGHSY, CDR2 FQNENV, per germline. V shed 0 bases and J shed 8 bases, with 14 bases lying between them. The CDR3 is made up of 16 amino acids.

This chain connects TRBV18 to TRBJ1-2; 11 nucleotides agree with TRBD1. The V gene end was trimmed by 3 bases and the J gene end by 1 base; junction bases not matched to a gene: 10. The CDR3 totals 18 residues. Germline-derived CDR1 and CDR2 are KGHSH and LQKENI. This CDR3 is CASSPVLGQGDLNYGYTF. CDR3 bases: TGTGCCAGCTCACCGGTCCTGGGACAGGGGGATCTTAACTATGGCTACACCTTC. Drawing the rest from reference TRBV18 and TRBJ1-2, the complete variable domain is NAGVMQNPRHLVRRRGQEARLRCSPMKGHSHVYWYRQLPEEGLKFMVYLQKENIIDESGMPKERFSAEFPKEGPSILRIQQVVRGDSAAYFCASSPVLGQGDLNYGYTFGSGTRLTVV.

This sequence joins TRBV5-1 and TRBJ2-1; D gene uncertain. V lost 0 bases and J lost 8, with 12 bases in between. There are 14 residues in the CDR3. Germline CDR1 SGHRS, CDR2 YFSETQ. CDR3 coding DNA: TGCGCCAGCAGCTTGGTTCCTACCAGCGATGAGCAGTTCTTC. It translates to CASSLVPTSDEQFF.

V is TRBV15 and J is TRBJ2-3; tentatively, D is TRBD2 (5 bases). Trimming removed 0 bases at V and 1 base at J, with 8 bases between. The CDR3 contains 15 residues. Looked up from germline, CDR1 is LNHNV and CDR2 is YYDKDF (reference sequence). CDR3 sequence reads: CATSRETGGTDTQYF. Here the CDR3 DNA reads TGTGCCACCAGCAGAGAGACCGGGGGCACAGATACGCAGTATTTT.

This clone was observed a single time. The chain employs TRBV18 and TRBJ1-3; 8 nucleotides agree with TRBD1. J was trimmed by 3 bases and V by 4 bases; bases with no gene match: 2. This CDR3 has 14 residues. Germline loops: CDR1 KGHSH, CDR2 LQKENI. CDR3 loop: CASSRDRNGNTIYF. The DNA for the CDR3 is TGTGCCAGCTCACGGGACAGGAATGGAAACACCATATATTTT.

The V and J genes are TRBV27 and TRBJ2-2, with 7 bases identical to TRBD1. Germline lookup yields CDR1 MNHEY and CDR2 SMNVEV (reference sequence). V was clipped by 6 bases and J by 3 bases; unmatched bases: 4. The CDR3 is 14 amino acids. CDR3 nucleotides: TGTGCCAGCAGAGTAGACAGGGACACCGGGGAGCTGTTTTTT. Translated: CASRVDRDTGELFF.

This chain links TRBV14 with TRBJ2-1, with D possibly TRBD2 on 5 matching bases. The CDR3 is 13 residues long. Germline V lookup: CDR1 SGHDN, CDR2 FVKESK. The V end was cut by 6 bases, the J end by 8 bases, with 14 bases between. CDR3 coding DNA: TGTGCCAGCAGGCCCGCGGGCCCCCATGAGCAGTTCTTC. This codes for CASRPAGPHEQFF.

About this clone: One end of the junction fails to match germline, which may point to a read error. The chain couples TRBV6-5 to TRBJ1-2; D gene unclear. Germline-derived CDR1 and CDR2 are MNHEY and SVGAGI. The CDR3 length is 14 residues. The DNA for the CDR3 is TGTACCAGCAGCCCAGGATCCAATAACTATGGCTACACCTTC. It encodes CTSSPGSNNYGYTF.

This clone has a handful of counts. V is TRBV28 and J is TRBJ2-3; TRBD1 matches at 10 bases. Germline V gene data show CDR1 as MDHEN and CDR2 as SYDVKM. The CDR3 is made up of 16 amino acids. The CDR3 nucleotides read TGTGCTTCAGCATGGGCCGGGACAGGGGTTCTAGATACGCAGTATTTT. Translating it yields CASAWAGTGVLDTQYF.

This clone was counted a few times. The V gene is TRBV5-6, the J gene TRBJ1-2; 8 bases line up with TRBD1. The V gene end was trimmed by 4 bases and the J gene end by 8 bases; junction bases not matched to a gene: 16. Looked up from germline, CDR1 is SGHDT and CDR2 is YYEEEE. The CDR3 contains 16 residues. The CDR3 sequence: CASSQDLDRVGSGYTF. The CDR3 DNA is TGTGCCAGCAGCCAAGATTTGGACAGGGTAGGGAGCGGCTACACCTTC.

V gene TRBV6-5 combines with J gene TRBJ1-6; D uncertain. Germline assignment: CDR1 MNHEY and CDR2 SVGAGI. The CDR3 totals 13 residues. Trimming pared 0 bases from V and 10 bases from J, leaving 7 bases between. Here the CDR3 reads CASSYSGDSPLHF. The CDR3 DNA reads TGTGCCAGCAGTTACTCAGGAGACTCACCCCTCCACTTT.

In DNA form, the CDR3 reads TGTGCCAGCACTCCCGGGACAGGGTATTCACCCCTCCACTTT. This sequence encodes CASTPGTGYSPLHF. The chain recombines TRBV2 with TRBJ1-6; 9 bases agree with TRBD1. The CDR3 consists of 14 residues. Unmatched junction bases numbered 6, after V lost 7 bases and J lost 8 bases. Germline CDR1 and CDR2: SNHLY and FYNNEI. Looking up the rest from reference TRBV2 and TRBJ1-6 gives the full variable domain: EPEVTQTPSHQVTQMGQEVILRCVPISNHLYFYWYRQILGQKVEFLVSFYNNEISEKSEIFDDQFSVERPDGSNFTLKIRSTKLEDSAMYFCASTPGTGYSPLHFGNGTRLTVT.

Points on this clone: This sample also contains other DNA sequences that code for the same CDR3. This sequence joins TRBV2 and TRBJ1-4; 8 bases are a match to TRBD1. V was pared by 6 bases and J by 7 bases, with 10 bases of the junction left unmatched. The CDR3 consists of 15 residues. The germline V gene has CDR1 SNHLY and CDR2 FYNNEI. Here the CDR3 reads CASRIQGARTEKLFF. DNA for the CDR3: TGTGCCAGCAGAATCCAGGGGGCTCGAACTGAAAAACTGTTTTTT.

The chain is built from TRBV5-1 and TRBJ2-5, with 7 bases that match TRBD1. The germline V gene has CDR1 SGHRS and CDR2 YFSETQ. V gave up 4 bases and J gave up 2 bases; unmatched junction bases: 11. The CDR3 extends over 16 amino acids. CDR3 DNA sequence: TGCGCCAGCAGCCCGACTGCGACAGGGCCTCAAGAGACCCAGTACTTC. This sequence encodes CASSPTATGPQETQYF.

For this clone: Sequence at one end of the junction differs from germline and may be a read error. Within the sample, other DNA sequences also encode this same CDR3. V and J are TRBV5-1 and TRBJ2-2; possibly TRBD1 for D (5 bases). From germline, CDR1 is SGHRS and CDR2 YFSETQ. The CDR3 length is 14 residues. The CDR3 is CASSLGQNTGELFF. In nucleotides, the CDR3 is TGCGCCAGCAGCTTGGGACAGAACACTGGGGAGCTGTTTTTT.

The chain combines TRBV30 with TRBJ1-2; the D gene is possibly TRBD1 (5 bases). Germline loops: CDR1 GTSNPN, CDR2 SVGIG (reference sequence). V was cut by 2 bases and J by 4 bases, with 14 bases left in between. There are 14 residues in the CDR3. The CDR3 protein is CAWSRRQRLYGYTF. The CDR3 DNA sequence: TGTGCCTGGAGTCGACGACAGAGACTCTATGGCTACACCTTC.